These 25 T cell receptor beta chains were sequenced from one sample in a study of beta chain features in type 1 diabetes (dated by TCRdb to the late 2010s). Preparation of the library involved the immunoSEQ multiplex PCR assay. The entire amount of isolated RNA was reverse transcribed using the High Capacity cDNA Reverse Transcription Kit, so the sequenced TCRB transcripts were expressed ones. TCRdb holds this immuneACCESS table with in-frame rearrangements only. Some clones are missing; in checked studies, unresolved V genes explain under half, and the rest has no known cause. Across this sample there are fewer than 900,000 clones, with 15% to 20% seen only once. Together, the top ten hold 0.023% of the sample. Sequencing was carried out using naive CD4+ T cells from blood. The sample's cell subset or site label, decoded: true naive CD4+ T cells. The source is a woman aged 18 to 35 in good health.

This chain links TRBV4-3 with TRBJ2-4; no clear D. The germline V gene has CDR1 LGHNA and CDR2 YSLEER. This CDR3 has 17 amino acids. Trimming stripped 0 bases from V and 0 bases from J, with 12 bases between. CDR3 DNA: TGCGCCAGCAGCCAAGATTGGTTTTCCATAGCCAAAAACATTCAGTACTTC. Translating it yields CASSQDWFSIAKNIQYF.

The chain is built from TRBV7-2 and TRBJ2-7; D is undetermined. V shed 2 bases and J shed 4 bases, with 12 bases lying between them. The CDR3 runs 14 residues. From germline, CDR1 is SGHTA and CDR2 FQGNSA. This CDR3 reads CASSLTPKDYEQYF. In nucleotides, the CDR3 is TGTGCCAGCAGCTTAACCCCCAAGGATTACGAGCAGTACTTC.

The DNA for the CDR3 is TGTGCCAGCAGCCCCCATCAGGGGTTCGAGACCCAGTACTTC. Translating gives CASSPHQGFETQYF. The J gene is TRBJ2-5, the V gene TRBV7-3; weak D call: TRBD1 (6 bases). CDR3 length equals 14 residues. CDR1 is SGHTA, CDR2 FQGTGA, per germline. V lost 5 bases and J lost 5, with 15 bases in between. Combining the CDR3 with reference TRBV7-3 and TRBJ2-5 gives the whole variable domain GAGVSQTPSNKVTEKGKYVELRCDPISGHTALYWYRQSLGQGPEFLIYFQGTGAADDSGLPNDRFFAVRPEGSVSTLKIQRTERGDSAVYLCASSPHQGFETQYFGPGTRLLVL.

This clone was picked up a small number of times. The V and J genes are TRBV7-9 and TRBJ2-7, with D perhaps TRBD2 (6 bases). Trimming pared 4 bases from V and 3 bases from J, leaving 19 bases between. The germline V gene has CDR1 SEHNR and CDR2 FQNEAQ (reference sequence). CDR3 length: 16 amino acids. CDR3 sequence reads: CASSSGTPGVYYEQYF. Here the CDR3 DNA reads TGTGCCAGCAGCTCCGGGACCCCGGGAGTCTACTACGAGCAGTACTTC.

As to this clone: Its ends do not fully match the called genes, so a read error is possible. The chain joins TRBV5-4 to TRBJ1-5; no clear D gene. The CDR3 length is 15 residues. Germline V gene lookup returns CDR1 SGHNT and CDR2 YYREEE (reference sequence). CDR3 residues: CASSQSAYSNQPQHF. CDR3 nucleotide sequence: TGCGCCAGCAGCCAAAGTGCATATAGCAATCAGCCCCAGCATTTT.

A single count supports this clone. The chain uses TRBV4-3 and TRBJ2-7; 9 bases line up with TRBD2. CDR1 is LGHNA and CDR2 is YSLEER in the germline V gene. This CDR3 contains 17 residues. The V and J ends lost 1 base and 2 bases, in that order; junction bases with no gene match: 9. The CDR3: CASSQVFSLAGTYEQYF. CDR3 sequence (DNA): TGCGCCAGCAGCCAAGTGTTTAGTCTAGCGGGGACCTACGAGCAGTACTTC.

The chain links TRBV28 to TRBJ2-1; D is perhaps TRBD1 (5 bases). Germline V gives CDR1 MDHEN, CDR2 SYDVKM. This CDR3 comprises 16 residues. V shed 5 bases and J shed 9 bases, with 23 bases lying between them. Here the CDR3 reads CASSEASAAGWGEQFF. CDR3 nucleotides: TGTGCCAGCAGTGAAGCTTCCGCGGCAGGGTGGGGTGAGCAGTTCTTC.

The gene calls are TRBV28 and TRBJ2-2, with TRBD2 as a possible D gene (5 bases). Germline CDR1 reads MDHEN; CDR2 reads SYDVKM. The CDR3 loop spans 18 amino acids. V lost 1 base and J 0 bases, leaving 15 bases between the germline ends. In DNA, the CDR3 is TGTGCCAGCAGTTTATTTACCATTGGACTCCCGAACACCGGGGAGCTGTTTTTT. Its protein is CASSLFTIGLPNTGELFF.

The chain couples TRBV6-1 to TRBJ1-1, with D perhaps TRBD1 (5 bases). Looked up from germline, CDR1 is MNHNS and CDR2 is SASEGT. The V gene lost 10 bases and the J gene lost 5 bases, with 17 bases spanning the gap. CDR3 length: 13 amino acids. The CDR3 here is CATLLLRGTEAFF. The DNA for the CDR3 is TGTGCCACCTTACTTCTCCGGGGGACTGAAGCTTTCTTT.

The chain couples TRBV28 to TRBJ2-6; D could derive from TRBD1 or TRBD2 (5 bases each). Trimming cost V 3 bases and J 0 bases, with 9 bases left between them. This CDR3 is 16 amino acids long. Germline assignment: CDR1 MDHEN and CDR2 SYDVKM. The CDR3 loop reads CASSFYGTSGANVLTF. Here the CDR3 DNA reads TGTGCCAGCAGTTTTTACGGGACCTCTGGGGCCAACGTCCTGACTTTC.

This clone was observed a handful of times. The rearrangement links TRBV7-2 to TRBJ2-3; D is uncertain. The V and J ends lost 3 bases and 2 bases respectively, with 9 bases between them. The CDR3 loop spans 14 amino acids. Germline CDR1 and CDR2: SGHTA and FQGNSA. CDR3 protein: CASSFPGSTDTQYF. The CDR3 nucleotides are TGTGCCAGCAGCTTTCCTGGCTCCACAGATACGCAGTATTTT.

This clone was found a few times. The genes are TRBV28 and TRBJ2-1, with 9 bases matching TRBD1. Trimming cost V 6 bases and J 6 bases; bases outside gene matches: 3. Germline lookup yields CDR1 MDHEN and CDR2 SYDVKM. The CDR3 sequence is 13 residues long. CDR3 protein: CASRKTGGNEQFF. The CDR3 DNA is TGTGCCAGCAGAAAGACAGGGGGCAATGAGCAGTTCTTC.

This chain uses TRBV10-3 with TRBJ2-2; 7 bases align to TRBD2. The CDR3 is 14 residues long. Trimming cost V 3 bases and J 6 bases; bases outside gene matches: 4. Looked up from germline, CDR1 is ENHRY and CDR2 is SYGVKD. The CDR3 DNA follows: TGTGCCATCAGTGAAGTAGCGGGCGCCGGGGAGCTGTTTTTT. Translated: CAISEVAGAGELFF.

The chain joins TRBV5-4 to TRBJ2-5, with TRBD2 identical over 8 bases. CDR3 length equals 15 residues. Germline assignment: CDR1 SGHNT and CDR2 YYREEE (reference sequence). Unmatched junction bases numbered 6, after V lost 0 bases and J lost 5 bases. In nucleotides, the CDR3 is TGTGCCAGCAGCTTGGGTCCAGAGCGGGGGGAGACCCAGTACTTC. Translating it yields CASSLGPERGETQYF.

This clone was observed a handful of times. J is TRBJ2-7 and V is TRBV25-1; TRBD1 matches 8 bases. The CDR3 covers 16 residues. Losses at the gene ends were 4 bases for V and 2 bases for J; bases not matched to a gene: 10. Germline assignment: CDR1 MGHDK and CDR2 SYGVNS. The CDR3: CASSAASGTGTYEQYF. As DNA, the CDR3 is TGTGCCAGCAGTGCAGCTTCGGGGACAGGCACCTACGAGCAGTACTTC.

This clone showed up just a few times. This chain joins TRBV6-1 and TRBJ2-1; D may correspond to TRBD1 or TRBD2 (5 bases each). Germline lookup yields CDR1 MNHNS and CDR2 SASEGT. With 0 bases removed from V and 15 bases from J, the gap between germline ends came to 18 bases. The CDR3 length is 14 residues. In DNA, the CDR3 is TGTGCCAGCAGTGAAGCCTATTACAGGCTGGAGGTGTTCTTC. Residues: CASSEAYYRLEVFF.

The chain uses TRBV7-9 and TRBJ2-7; 7 nucleotides agree with TRBD2. This CDR3 comprises 13 residues. Per germline, CDR1 SEHNR and CDR2 FQNEAQ (reference sequence). V trimming: 7 bases; J trimming: 2 bases; junction bases outside the gene matches: 5. As DNA, the CDR3 is TGTGCCAGCACTAGCGGAGGGACCTACGAGCAGTACTTC. This gives the protein CASTSGGTYEQYF.

The chain recombines TRBV7-9 with TRBJ2-5; 8 bases are a match to TRBD2. The CDR3 totals 17 residues. Germline trimming cut 5 bases from V and 4 bases from J; bases unmatched to any gene: 15. Germline assignment: CDR1 SEHNR and CDR2 FQNEAQ (reference sequence). CDR3 bases: TGTGCCAGCAGCGCCCGAAAACTAGCGGAGGGAGGAGAGACCCAGTACTTC. Amino acid sequence: CASSARKLAEGGETQYF.

J is TRBJ2-1 and V is TRBV5-1, with D possibly being TRBD1 (6 bases). In germline, CDR1 is SGHRS, CDR2 YFSETQ. The CDR3 loop spans 16 amino acids. The V and J ends lost 5 bases and 0 bases respectively, with 15 bases between them. As DNA, the CDR3 is TGCGCCAGCAGACCGGACAGAGAAATCTCCTACAATGAGCAGTTCTTC. It is translated as CASRPDREISYNEQFF.

The J gene is TRBJ2-7, the V gene TRBV7-9, with 10 nucleotides matching TRBD1. V dropped 4 bases and J dropped 4; count of bases not matched to a gene: 7. CDR3 length: 15 residues. Per the germline V gene, CDR1 is SEHNR and CDR2 is FQNEAQ (reference sequence). The CDR3 DNA reads as TGTGCCAGCAGCTCCCGAGACAGGGGGCGATACGAGCAGTACTTC. Amino acid sequence: CASSSRDRGRYEQYF.

This clone was observed a handful of times. This rearrangement joins TRBV15 to TRBJ2-7; D not certain. This CDR3 comprises 14 residues. Deletions cut 0 bases from V and 2 bases from J, with 8 bases between. Per germline, CDR1 LNHNV and CDR2 YYDKDF (reference sequence). This CDR3 reads CATSRDRVAYEQYF. The CDR3, as DNA: TGTGCCACCAGCAGAGATAGGGTGGCCTACGAGCAGTACTTC.

This chain uses TRBV6-5 with TRBJ2-7; 9 bases match TRBD2. The ends lost 0 bases at V and 2 bases at J; junction bases unmatched: 2. The CDR3 length is 15 residues. Germline V gene sequence: CDR1 MNHEY, CDR2 SVGAGI. The DNA for the CDR3 is TGTGCCAGCAGTTACTCTAGCGGGAGTGCCTACGAGCAGTACTTC. Translating it yields CASSYSSGSAYEQYF.

V usage is TRBV25-1 and J usage is TRBJ2-7; D is perhaps TRBD2 (5 bases). V was trimmed by 1 base and J by 9 bases, leaving 13 bases between them. CDR1 and CDR2 from the germline V gene are MGHDK and SYGVNS. This CDR3 is built from 13 residues. The CDR3: CASSELHNGRQYF. The CDR3 coding sequence is TGTGCCAGCAGTGAATTACATAATGGGAGGCAGTACTTC.

The V gene is TRBV18, the J gene TRBJ1-1; maybe TRBD1 (6 bases). Germline CDR1 and CDR2: KGHSH and LQKENI. The CDR3 length is 15 residues. Trimming took 5 bases from V and 0 from J, leaving 13 bases between them. The CDR3 protein is CASSSSGQMNTEAFF. In DNA, the CDR3 is TGTGCCAGCTCATCATCGGGACAAATGAACACTGAAGCTTTCTTT.

This clone was counted a few times. This sample also contains other DNA sequences that code for the same CDR3. The chain recombines TRBV7-9 with TRBJ2-3, with D unresolved. CDR3 length: 14 residues. Germline V gene sequence: CDR1 SEHNR, CDR2 FQNEAQ (reference sequence). Trimming pared 3 bases from V and 2 bases from J, leaving 9 bases between. The DNA for the CDR3 is TGTGCCAGCAGCTTCACTACAGCCACAGATACGCAGTATTTT. This codes for CASSFTTATDTQYF.